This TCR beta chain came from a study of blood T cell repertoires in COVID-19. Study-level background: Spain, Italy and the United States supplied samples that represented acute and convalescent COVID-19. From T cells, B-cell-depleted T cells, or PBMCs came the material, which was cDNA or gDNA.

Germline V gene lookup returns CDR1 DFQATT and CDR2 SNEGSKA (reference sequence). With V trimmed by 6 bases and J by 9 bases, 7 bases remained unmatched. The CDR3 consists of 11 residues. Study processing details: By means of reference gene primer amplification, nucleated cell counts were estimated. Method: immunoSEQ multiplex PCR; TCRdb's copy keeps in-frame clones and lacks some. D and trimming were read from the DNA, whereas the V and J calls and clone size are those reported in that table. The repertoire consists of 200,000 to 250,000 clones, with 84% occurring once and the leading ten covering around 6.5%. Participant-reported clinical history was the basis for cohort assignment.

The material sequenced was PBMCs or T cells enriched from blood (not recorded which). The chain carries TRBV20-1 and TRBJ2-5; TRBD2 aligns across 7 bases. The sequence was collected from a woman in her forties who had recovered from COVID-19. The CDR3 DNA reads TGCAGTGCCAGGACCCGGGGGGCCCAGTACTTC. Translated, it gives CSARTRGAQYF.